This T cell receptor beta chain was obtained from a study of T cell responses to AZD1222 COVID-19 vaccine. Broader study findings: An increase in Spike-specific TCR breadth and depth was observed after two AZD1222 doses. Donor demographics were predominantly white British with a female majority; clonal diversity may be underestimated.

Of note for this clone: Its antigen is not identified.

Researchers grouped second doses given at about 4 or about 12 weeks into one pool. The assay was immunoSEQ multiplex PCR, and TCRdb's table has in-frame clones only and misses some. The table includes about 160,000 clones, roughly 90% detected once. The V gene lost 3 bases and the J gene lost 1 base, with 9 bases spanning the gap. The germline V gene has CDR1 MNHEY and CDR2 SMNVEV (reference sequence). This CDR3 spans 15 amino acids. V gene TRBV27 combines with J gene TRBJ2-2, with D tentatively TRBD1 (5 bases). The sample consisted of peripheral blood, taken 28 days after the second AZD1222 dose. This sequence originates from an adult who received the AZD1222 COVID-19 vaccine. CDR3 sequence reads: CASSFSDRNTGELFF. The CDR3 coding sequence is TGTGCCAGCAGTTTCTCTGACAGGAACACCGGGGAGCTGTTTTTT.